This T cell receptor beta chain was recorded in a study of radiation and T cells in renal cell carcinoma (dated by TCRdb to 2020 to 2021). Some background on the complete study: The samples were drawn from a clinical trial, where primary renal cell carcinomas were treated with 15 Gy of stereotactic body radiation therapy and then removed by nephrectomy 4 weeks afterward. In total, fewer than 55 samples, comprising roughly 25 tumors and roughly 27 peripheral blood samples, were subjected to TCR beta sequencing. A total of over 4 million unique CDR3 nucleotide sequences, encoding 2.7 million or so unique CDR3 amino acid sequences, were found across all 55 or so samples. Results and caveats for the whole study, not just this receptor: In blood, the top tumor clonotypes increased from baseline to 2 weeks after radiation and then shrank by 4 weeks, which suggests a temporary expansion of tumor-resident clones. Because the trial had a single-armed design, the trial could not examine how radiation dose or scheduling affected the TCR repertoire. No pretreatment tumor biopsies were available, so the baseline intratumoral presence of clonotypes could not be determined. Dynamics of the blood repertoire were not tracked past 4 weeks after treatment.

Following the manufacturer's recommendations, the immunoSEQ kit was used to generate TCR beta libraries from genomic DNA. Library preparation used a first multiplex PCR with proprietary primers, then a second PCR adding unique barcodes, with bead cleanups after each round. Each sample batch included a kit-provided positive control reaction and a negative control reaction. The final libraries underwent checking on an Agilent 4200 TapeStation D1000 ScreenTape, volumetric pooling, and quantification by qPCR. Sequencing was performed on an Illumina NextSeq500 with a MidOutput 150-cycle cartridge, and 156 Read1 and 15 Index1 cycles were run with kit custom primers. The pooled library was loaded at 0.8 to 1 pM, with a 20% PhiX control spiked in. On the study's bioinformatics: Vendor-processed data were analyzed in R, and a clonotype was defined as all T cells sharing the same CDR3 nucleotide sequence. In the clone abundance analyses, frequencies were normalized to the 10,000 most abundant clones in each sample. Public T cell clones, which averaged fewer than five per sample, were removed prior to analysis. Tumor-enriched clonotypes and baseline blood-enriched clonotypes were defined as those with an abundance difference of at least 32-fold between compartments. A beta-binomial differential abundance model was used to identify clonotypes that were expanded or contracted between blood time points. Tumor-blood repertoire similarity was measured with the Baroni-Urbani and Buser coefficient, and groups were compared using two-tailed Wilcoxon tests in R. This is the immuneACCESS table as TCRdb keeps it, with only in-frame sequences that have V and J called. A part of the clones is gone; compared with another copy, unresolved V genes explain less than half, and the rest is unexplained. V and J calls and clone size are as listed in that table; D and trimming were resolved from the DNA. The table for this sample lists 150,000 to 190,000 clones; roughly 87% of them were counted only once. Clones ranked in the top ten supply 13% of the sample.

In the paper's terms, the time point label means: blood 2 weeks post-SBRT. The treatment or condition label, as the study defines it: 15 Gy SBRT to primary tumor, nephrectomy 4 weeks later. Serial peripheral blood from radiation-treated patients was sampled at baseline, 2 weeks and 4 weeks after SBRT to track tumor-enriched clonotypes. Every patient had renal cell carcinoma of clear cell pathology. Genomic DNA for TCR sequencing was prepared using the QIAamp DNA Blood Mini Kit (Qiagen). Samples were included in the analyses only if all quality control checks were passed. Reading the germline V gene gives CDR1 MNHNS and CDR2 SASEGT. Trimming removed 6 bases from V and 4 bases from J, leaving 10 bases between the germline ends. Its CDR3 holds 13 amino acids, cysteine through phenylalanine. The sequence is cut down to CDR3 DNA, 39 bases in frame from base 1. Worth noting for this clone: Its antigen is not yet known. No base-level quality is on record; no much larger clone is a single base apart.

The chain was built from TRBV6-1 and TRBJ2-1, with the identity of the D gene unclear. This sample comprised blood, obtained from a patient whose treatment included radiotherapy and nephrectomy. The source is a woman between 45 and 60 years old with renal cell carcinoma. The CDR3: CASSPRLYNEQFF. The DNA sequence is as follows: TGTGCCAGCAGCCCCCGGTTATACAATGAGCAGTTCTTC.